The 12 T cell receptor beta chains below come from one sample, sequenced in a study of OX40 agonist ivuxolimab in advanced cancers. TCRdb's copy holds only in-frame clones and misses some; the assay was immunoSEQ multiplex PCR. This sample has 30,000 to 40,000 clones, with 82% found just once. Here the sequenced sample was CD4+ or CD8+ T cells sorted from blood, taken in a trial of the OX40 agonist ivuxolimab. Every receptor here comes from an adult with an advanced solid tumor such as melanoma, head and neck, liver or kidney cancer.

J is TRBJ2-1 and V is TRBV6-5; 9 nucleotides agree with TRBD2. Germline loops: CDR1 MNHEY, CDR2 SVGAGI. The CDR3 is 15 amino acids. V was clipped by 5 bases and J by 8 bases; unmatched bases: 10. Here the CDR3 reads CASSVGLAGFHEQFF. In DNA, the CDR3 is TGTGCCAGCAGTGTCGGGCTAGCGGGGTTCCATGAGCAGTTCTTC.

The V call is TRBV14, the J call TRBJ2-5; no clear D gene. The ends were cut back, 4 bases at V and 2 bases at J, with 20 bases in the middle. CDR3 length: 17 residues. Germline CDR1 is SGHDN and CDR2 is FVKESK. The CDR3, as DNA: TGTGCCAGCAGCCCACAGTATAGGGCTTGGAAGCAAGAGACCCAGTACTTC. Translating it yields CASSPQYRAWKQETQYF.

The chain is built from TRBV7-2 and TRBJ1-1, with a weak D call TRBD1 (6 bases). V was shortened by 4 bases and J by 6 bases, with 12 bases between the two germline ends. The V gene's germline CDR1 is SGHTA and CDR2 FQGNSA. This CDR3 has 13 amino acids. Here the CDR3 reads CASSYPGDPEAFF. Written as DNA, the CDR3 is TGTGCCAGCAGCTATCCAGGGGACCCTGAAGCTTTCTTT. The full variable domain, with the rest looked up from reference TRBV7-2 and TRBJ1-1, is GAGVSQSPSNKVTEKGKDVELRCDPISGHTALYWYRQSLGQGLEFLIYFQGNSAPDKSGLPSDRFSAERTGGSVSTLTIQRTQQEDSAVYLCASSYPGDPEAFFGQGTRLTVV.

The chain combines TRBV28 with TRBJ2-4; D is perhaps TRBD2 (5 bases). This CDR3 is built from 14 residues. Germline V gene sequence: CDR1 MDHEN, CDR2 SYDVKM. Trimming stripped 7 bases from V and 3 bases from J, with 13 bases between. In DNA, the CDR3 is TGTGCCAGCACGTCGGGGTTTGGCAAAAACATTCAGTACTTC. As protein: CASTSGFGKNIQYF.

The genes are TRBV7-9 and TRBJ2-7; D gene uncertain. V was pared by 5 bases and J by 6 bases, with 14 bases between. The CDR3 spans 13 residues. Germline lookup yields CDR1 SEHNR and CDR2 FQNEAQ (reference sequence). As DNA, the CDR3 is TGTGCCAGCAGCAGAGAGGTCACTGGCGAGCAGTACTTC. This gives the protein CASSREVTGEQYF.

This clone was found once. The chain combines TRBV7-9 with TRBJ1-6; 10 bases fit TRBD1. Germline-derived CDR1 and CDR2 are SEHNR and FQNEAQ (reference sequence). The CDR3 runs to 14 residues. The V gene end was trimmed by 4 bases and the J gene end by 10 bases; junction bases not matched to a gene: 4. The CDR3 nucleotides are TGTGCCAGCAGCTCGGGACAGGGGAGATCACCCCTCCACTTT. This sequence encodes CASSSGQGRSPLHF.

The J gene is TRBJ2-1, the V gene TRBV9, with 10 bases lining up with TRBD1. The germline gives CDR1 SGDLS, CDR2 YYNGEE. The CDR3 loop spans 16 amino acids. The V and J ends lost 4 bases and 4 bases, in that order; junction bases with no gene match: 8. The CDR3 region is CASSNLGTGDYNEQFF. The CDR3, as DNA: TGTGCCAGCAGCAACCTGGGGACAGGGGATTACAATGAGCAGTTCTTC.

The chain carries TRBV28 and TRBJ2-6; D gene unclear. The CDR3 totals 12 residues. V was pared by 9 bases and J by 0 bases, with 3 bases between. Germline V gene lookup returns CDR1 MDHEN and CDR2 SYDVKM. The CDR3 nucleotides read TGTGCCAGTCGCTCTGGGGCCAACGTCCTGACTTTC. Its translation is CASRSGANVLTF.

CDR3 protein: CASSLLSAGANVLTF. Written as DNA, the CDR3 is TGCGCCAGCAGCTTGTTGAGCGCTGGGGCCAACGTCCTGACTTTC. J is TRBJ2-6 and V is TRBV5-1; D ambiguous. Germline V lookup: CDR1 SGHRS, CDR2 YFSETQ. This CDR3 region has 15 residues. The V end lost 1 base, the J end lost 2 bases, and 7 bases lay between the germline ends.

The gene calls are TRBV9 and TRBJ2-7; 7 nucleotides line up with TRBD1. CDR1 and CDR2 from the germline V gene are SGDLS and YYNGEE. J lost 3 bases, V lost 3 bases, and 6 bases had no gene match. This CDR3 is built from 14 residues. The CDR3 protein is CASSDRDRSYEQYF. The CDR3 DNA is TGTGCCAGCAGCGACCGGGACAGAAGCTACGAGCAGTACTTC.

J is TRBJ2-1 and V is TRBV18; 14 bases are shared with TRBD2. With V trimmed by 2 bases and J by 9 bases, 12 bases remained unmatched. This CDR3 region has 18 residues. CDR1 and CDR2 from the germline V gene are KGHSH and LQKENI. The CDR3 loop is CASSPVSSRTSGRSEQFF. CDR3 DNA: TGTGCCAGCTCACCAGTTTCCTCCCGGACTAGCGGGAGGTCTGAGCAGTTCTTC.

This clone has just one count. CDR3 nucleotide sequence: TGTGCCAGCAGCTTCACGGGATACGAGCAGTACTTC. Translation gives CASSFTGYEQYF. The chain joins TRBV7-9 to TRBJ2-7, with D perhaps TRBD2 (5 bases). V lost 3 bases and J lost 4, with 7 bases in between. The CDR3 extends over 12 amino acids. Germline CDR1 SEHNR, CDR2 FQNEAQ (reference sequence).